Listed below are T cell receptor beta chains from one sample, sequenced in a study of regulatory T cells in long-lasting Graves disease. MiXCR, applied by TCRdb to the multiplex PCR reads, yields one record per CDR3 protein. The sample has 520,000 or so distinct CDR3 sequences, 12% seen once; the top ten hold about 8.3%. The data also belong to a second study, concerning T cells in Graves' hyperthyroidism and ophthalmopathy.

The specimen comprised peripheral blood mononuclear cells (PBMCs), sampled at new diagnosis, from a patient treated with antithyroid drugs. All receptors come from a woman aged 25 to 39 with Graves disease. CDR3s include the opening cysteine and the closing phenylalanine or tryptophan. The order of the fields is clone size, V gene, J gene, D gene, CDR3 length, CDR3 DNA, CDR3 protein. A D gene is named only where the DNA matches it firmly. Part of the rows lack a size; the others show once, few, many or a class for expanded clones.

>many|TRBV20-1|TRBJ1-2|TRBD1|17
TGCAGTGCTAGAGGCCTCGACAGGGTCCGAGTGAACTATGGCTACACCTTC
CSARGLDRVRVNYGYTF
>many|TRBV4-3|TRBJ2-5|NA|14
TGCGCCAGCAGCCAAGTCACCTGGGGGGAGACCCAGTACTTC
CASSQVTWGETQYF
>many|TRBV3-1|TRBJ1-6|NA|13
TGTGCCAGCAGCCAAGACAGGGAGGCACCCCTCCACTTT
CASSQDREAPLHF
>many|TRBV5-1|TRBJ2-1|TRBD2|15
TGCGCCAGCAAACGGGACTATCCCGGCTACAATGAGCAGTTCTTC
CASKRDYPGYNEQFF
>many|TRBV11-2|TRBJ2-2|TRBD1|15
TGTGCCAGCAGCTCAAGGGACAGGGTGTCCGGGGAGCTGTTTTTT
CASSSRDRVSGELFF
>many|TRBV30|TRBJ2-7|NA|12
TGTGCCTTCTCAGGGGCCTCCTACGAGCAGTACTTC
CAFSGASYEQYF
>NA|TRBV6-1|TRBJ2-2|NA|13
TGTGCCAGCAGCGGGGCGAACACCGGGGAGCTGTTTTTT
CASSGANTGELFF
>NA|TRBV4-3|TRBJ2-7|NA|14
TGCGCCAGCAGCCATAAGAAAACATCCTACGAGCAGTACTTC
CASSHKKTSYEQYF
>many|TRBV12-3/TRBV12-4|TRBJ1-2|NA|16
TGTGCCAGCAGTCCCCAGGGCAGCATCCCTGACTACGGCTACACCTTC
CASSPQGSIPDYGYTF
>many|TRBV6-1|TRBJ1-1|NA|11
TGTGCCAGCCTATATTATGGTGAAGCTTTCTTT
CASLYYGEAFF
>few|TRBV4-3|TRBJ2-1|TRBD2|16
TGCGCCAGCAGCCAAGATTTAGCGGGCACCTACAATGAGCAGTTCTTC
CASSQDLAGTYNEQFF
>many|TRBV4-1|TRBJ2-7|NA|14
TGCGCCAGCAGCCAACCGGGACTTACCTACGAGCAGTACTTC
CASSQPGLTYEQYF
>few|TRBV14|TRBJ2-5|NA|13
TGTGCCAGCAGCCAAGAATGGCAAGAGACCCAGTACTTC
CASSQEWQETQYF
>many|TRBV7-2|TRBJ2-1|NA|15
TGTGCCAGCAGCTTTGCACAGGGCAGCTACAATGAGCAGTTCTTC
CASSFAQGSYNEQFF
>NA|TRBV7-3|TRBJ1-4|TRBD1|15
TGTGCCAGCAGCCTCAACAGGGGGCCGGGGGAAAAACTGTTTTTT
CASSLNRGPGEKLFF
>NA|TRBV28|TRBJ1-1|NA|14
TGTGCCAGCTCTGGTATGGTGAAGGACACTGAAGCTTTCTTT
CASSGMVKDTEAFF
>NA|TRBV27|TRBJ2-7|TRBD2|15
TGTGCCAGCAGTTCTTCTAGCGGGAGCCCCTACGAGCAGTACTTC
CASSSSSGSPYEQYF
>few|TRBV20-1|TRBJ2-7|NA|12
TGCAGTGCTAGTCTAGGTGCGTACGAGCAGTACTTC
CSASLGAYEQYF
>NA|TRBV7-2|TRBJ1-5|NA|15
TGTGCCAGCAGCTTAGGCACGATGACGTATCAGCCCCAGCATTTT
CASSLGTMTYQPQHF
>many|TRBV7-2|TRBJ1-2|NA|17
TGTGCCAGCAGCTTGTTCTCAGGGGACCGTATATTACGTGGCTACACCTTC
CASSLFSGDRILRGYTF
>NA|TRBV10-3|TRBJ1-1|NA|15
TGTGCCATCAGTGAGTCGGGATATGTGAACACTGAAGCTTTCTTT
CAISESGYVNTEAFF
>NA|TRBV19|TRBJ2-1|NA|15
TGTGCCAGTAGTAGAGGTGGCGGGACGGTAAATGAGCAGTTCTTC
CASSRGGGTVNEQFF
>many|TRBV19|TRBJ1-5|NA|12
TGTGCCAGTAGGCGGGGCGAACAGCCCCAGCATTTT
CASRRGEQPQHF
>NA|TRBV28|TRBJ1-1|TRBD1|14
TGTGCCAGCAGTCTCGGACAGGGATACACTGAAGCTTTCTTT
CASSLGQGYTEAFF
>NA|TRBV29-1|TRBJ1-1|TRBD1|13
TGCAGCGTAGCGGACAGGGGTTATACTGAAGCTTTCTTT
CSVADRGYTEAFF
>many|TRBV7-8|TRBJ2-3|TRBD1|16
TGTGCCAGCAGCCGGAGGGGGACAGGGGACACAGATACGCAGTATTTT
CASSRRGTGDTDTQYF
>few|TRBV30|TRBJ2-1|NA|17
TGTGCCTGGAGTGTACTAGGGCTCTACGTACAAGGCAATGAGCAGTTCTTC
CAWSVLGLYVQGNEQFF
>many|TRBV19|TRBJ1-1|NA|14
TGTGCCAGTACCTCGGGGGCAGCCAACACTGAAGCTTTCTTT
CASTSGAANTEAFF
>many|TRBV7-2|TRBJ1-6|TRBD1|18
TGTGCCAGCAGGGCCGGGACAGGGCGTTCAGGGGGTAATTCACCCCTCCACTTT
CASRAGTGRSGGNSPLHF
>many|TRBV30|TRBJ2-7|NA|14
TGTGCCTGGAACAAGGGGAAAGGGGCCTACGAGCAGTACTTC
CAWNKGKGAYEQYF
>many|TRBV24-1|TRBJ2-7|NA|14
TGTGCCACCAGTAGTCGCCAAGGGGGCTACGAGCAGTACTTC
CATSSRQGGYEQYF
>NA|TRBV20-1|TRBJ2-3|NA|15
TGCAGTGCTAGTATAACTCTTACTAGCACAGATACGCAGTATTTT
CSASITLTSTDTQYF
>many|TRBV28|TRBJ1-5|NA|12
TGTGCCACCAGTTTGGGGGGTCAGCCCCAGCATTTT
CATSLGGQPQHF
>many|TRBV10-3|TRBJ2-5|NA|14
TGTGCCATCTTTTCCCCGGGAGCGCAAGAGACCCAGTACTTC
CAIFSPGAQETQYF
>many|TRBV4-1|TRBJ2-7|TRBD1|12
TGCGCCAGCAGCCAACTGGGACAGCTATTGTACTTC
CASSQLGQLLYF
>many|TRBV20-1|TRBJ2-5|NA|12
TGCAGTGCGCGGCCCGGGCCCGGGACCCAGTACTTC
CSARPGPGTQYF
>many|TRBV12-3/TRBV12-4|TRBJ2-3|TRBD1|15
TGTGCCAGCAGCCTGACAGGGGCTAACACAGATACGCAGTATTTT
CASSLTGANTDTQYF
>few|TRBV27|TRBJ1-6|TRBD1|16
TGTGCCAGCAGTTTTCAGGACAGGGGTTATGATTCACCCCTCCACTTT
CASSFQDRGYDSPLHF
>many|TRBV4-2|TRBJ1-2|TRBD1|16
TGTGCCAGCAGCCAAGAAACGGACAGGGGGAGCTATGGCTACACCTTC
CASSQETDRGSYGYTF
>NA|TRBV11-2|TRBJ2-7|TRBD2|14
TGTGCCAGCAGGGGGGGGCTAGCGGGAGTGGAGCAGTACTTC
CASRGGLAGVEQYF
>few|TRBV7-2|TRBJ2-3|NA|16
TGTGCCAGCAGCTCCAGGAGCCTCTCTAGCACAGATACGCAGTATTTT
CASSSRSLSSTDTQYF
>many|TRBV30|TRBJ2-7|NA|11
TGTGCCTGGTTAAAGGGGTACGAGCAGTACTTC
CAWLKGYEQYF
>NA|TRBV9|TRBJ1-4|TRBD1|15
TGTGCCAGCAGCGTAGAGCCAGGGGGAACTGAAAAACTGTTTTTT
CASSVEPGGTEKLFF
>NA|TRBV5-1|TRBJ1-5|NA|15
TGCGCCAGCAGCTTCGACGGGGGATTGGCTCAGCCCCAGCATTTT
CASSFDGGLAQPQHF
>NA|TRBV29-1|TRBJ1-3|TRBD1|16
TGCAGCGTTGAAGATGCGGGACAGCACTCTGGAAACACCATATATTTT
CSVEDAGQHSGNTIYF
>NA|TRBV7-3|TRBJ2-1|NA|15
TGTGCCAGCAGCTCTCACCCCAGCTCCCACAATGAGCAGTTCTTC
CASSSHPSSHNEQFF